This is a list of T cell receptor beta chains from one sample in a study of T cell repertoires in cytomegalovirus infection. MiXCR, run by TCRdb on the reads, gives a single entry per CDR3 protein. The repertoire has 600,000 to 800,000 distinct CDR3 sequences, 20% to 25% of them found once; the top ten carry approximately 8%. Material for sequencing was CD8+ T cells from PBMCs. Receptor source: a human donor in good health (CMV status not recorded). Some clones in this sample may be carry-over from other donors' samples. CDR3s include the opening cysteine and the closing phenylalanine or tryptophan. A D gene is named only where the DNA matches it firmly. Size values are once, few and many counts, or a class for expanded clones, and some rows have none.

J gene: TRBJ2-1
CDR3 length: 15
D gene: -
clone size: few
V gene: TRBV7-9
CDR3 DNA: TGTGCCAGCAGCGATTCAGAAACGGGACGCAATGAGCAGTTCTTC
CDR3 protein: CASSDSETGRNEQFF

J gene: TRBJ2-3
CDR3 length: 12
D gene: -
clone size: many
V gene: TRBV7-2
CDR3 DNA: TGTGCCAGCGCCTCTGGACCAGATACGCAGTATTTT
CDR3 protein: CASASGPDTQYF

J gene: TRBJ2-1
CDR3 length: 16
D gene: TRBD1
clone size: few
V gene: TRBV27
CDR3 DNA: TGTGCCAGCAGTGGGACAGAGGTAGGGTCCTACAATGAGCAGTTCTTC
CDR3 protein: CASSGTEVGSYNEQFF

J gene: TRBJ1-4
CDR3 length: 14
D gene: -
clone size: many
V gene: TRBV7-2
CDR3 DNA: TGTGCCAGCAGCTTAGCAGGGTCTAATGAAAAACTGTTTTTT
CDR3 protein: CASSLAGSNEKLFF

J gene: TRBJ2-3
CDR3 length: 18
D gene: TRBD2
clone size: -
V gene: TRBV28
CDR3 DNA: TGTGCCAGCAGTCCCTGGACTAGCGGGGGGGTTGGGGCAGATACGCAGTATTTT
CDR3 protein: CASSPWTSGGVGADTQYF

J gene: TRBJ2-7
CDR3 length: 15
D gene: TRBD1
clone size: -
V gene: TRBV12-3/TRBV12-4
CDR3 DNA: TGTGCCAGCAGTACCCGGCAGGGGGCTTTCTACGAGCAGTACTTC
CDR3 protein: CASSTRQGAFYEQYF

J gene: TRBJ1-4
CDR3 length: 13
D gene: -
clone size: -
V gene: TRBV28
CDR3 DNA: TGTGCCAGCAGTACGACAGGCTTTGAAAAACTGTTTTTT
CDR3 protein: CASSTTGFEKLFF

J gene: TRBJ2-5
CDR3 length: 16
D gene: TRBD2
clone size: -
V gene: TRBV13
CDR3 DNA: TGTGCCAGCAGCTACCCCGTAGCGGGGGGGCAAGAGACCCAGTACTTC
CDR3 protein: CASSYPVAGGQETQYF

J gene: TRBJ1-1
CDR3 length: 14
D gene: -
clone size: many
V gene: TRBV7-9
CDR3 DNA: TGTGCCAGCAGCGGCCAAAGCCTCAACACTGAAGCTTTCTTT
CDR3 protein: CASSGQSLNTEAFF

J gene: TRBJ2-1
CDR3 length: 16
D gene: TRBD2
clone size: -
V gene: TRBV4-1
CDR3 DNA: TGCGCCAGCAGCCAAGCTGTTAGCGGGGGGTACAATGAGCAGTTCTTC
CDR3 protein: CASSQAVSGGYNEQFF

J gene: TRBJ1-5
CDR3 length: 15
D gene: TRBD1
clone size: many
V gene: TRBV7-3
CDR3 DNA: TGTGCCAGCAGCCGGACAGGGGGCGCAGGTCAGCCCCAGCATTTT
CDR3 protein: CASSRTGGAGQPQHF

J gene: TRBJ2-7
CDR3 length: 15
D gene: TRBD1
clone size: few
V gene: TRBV13
CDR3 DNA: TGTGCCAGCAGCCCCCGGGGGACAGGGGACCTCGAGCAGTACTTC
CDR3 protein: CASSPRGTGDLEQYF

J gene: TRBJ2-1
CDR3 length: 13
D gene: -
clone size: many
V gene: TRBV28
CDR3 DNA: TGTGCCAGCAGTTTGACAACGTACAATGAGCAGTTCTTC
CDR3 protein: CASSLTTYNEQFF

J gene: TRBJ1-2
CDR3 length: 16
D gene: -
clone size: many
V gene: TRBV7-6
CDR3 DNA: TGTGCCAGCAGCTTAGCGGGACTGGGGAGAGAGGATGGCTACACCTTC
CDR3 protein: CASSLAGLGREDGYTF